The T cell receptor (beta chain) described here comes from a study of cytomegalovirus exposure and HLA in healthy donors. Study conclusions and caveats: Researchers reported that a few CMV-associated chains were confirmed in vitro as CMV antigen-specific. High sensitivity and specificity were reportedly achieved when the classifier diagnosed cytomegalovirus status. The study put under 200 TCR beta chains on its list as cytomegalovirus-associated.

The repertoire was sequenced with immunoSEQ multiplex PCR; TCRdb's copy has only in-frame clones and lacks some. The sample lists hundreds of thousands of clones; roughly 88% were seen once. This clone was picked up a small number of times. Its specificity is not known. The CDR3 is 15 amino acids. V was clipped by 0 bases and J by 6 bases, with 10 bases between them. CDR1 SGHDT and CDR2 YYEEEE come from the germline V gene. The donors belonged to the approximately 110-subject validation cohort, separate from the roughly 670-subject first cohort. The sample taken for sequencing was PBMCs. The TCR comes from a woman aged 18-29 years in good health and CMV-seronegative. The genes are TRBV5-6 and TRBJ1-6; D gene ambiguous. CDR3 nucleotides: TGTGCCAGCAGCTTGGTCGCCAGGATTAATTCACCCCTCCACTTT. Translating gives CASSLVARINSPLHF.